The 7 T cell receptor beta chains below all came from one sample that was sequenced in a study of blood T cell repertoires in COVID-19 (dated by TCRdb to about 2020). Library generation was performed with the immunoSEQ multiplex PCR assay. Not all clones reach the TCRdb copy of this immuneACCESS table, which keeps in-frame sequences only. Checked studies attribute under half of the gap to unresolved V genes and leave the rest unexplained. The sample table holds 20,000 to 25,000 clones, of which 65% to 80% were seen once. Approximately 19% of the sample is taken by the ten largest. The source material was peripheral blood. The receptors come from a human donor in a cohort sampled during active or convalescent COVID-19.

This clone was seen once. The V and J genes are TRBV18 and TRBJ1-3; D is unclear. Trimming removed 3 bases at V and 4 bases at J, with 16 bases between. The CDR3 loop spans 16 amino acids. The germline V gene encodes CDR1 KGHSH and CDR2 LQKENI. This CDR3 reads CASSPQGRGMGNTIYF. CDR3 nucleotide sequence: TGTGCCAGCTCACCGCAAGGACGAGGGATGGGAAACACCATATATTTT.

This sequence joins TRBV30 and TRBJ1-1; 8 bases line up with TRBD1. CDR3 length: 12 residues. Germline trimming cut 4 bases from V and 6 bases from J; bases unmatched to any gene: 4. Germline V gives CDR1 GTSNPN, CDR2 SVGIG (reference sequence). This CDR3 is CAWTRGPSEAFF. CDR3 DNA: TGTGCCTGGACCAGGGGGCCCTCTGAAGCTTTCTTT.

The V and J genes are TRBV3-1 (or the pseudogene TRBV3-2) and TRBJ2-1; 7 nucleotides match TRBD2. The CDR3 runs 16 residues. After removal of 4 bases from V and 7 bases from J, the junction contained 13 bases not matched to a gene. Germline-derived CDR1 and CDR2 are LGHDT and YNNKEL (reference sequence). DNA of the CDR3: TGTGCCAGCAGCCCGTCGGGGGGTTCGGGAATGAATGAGCAGTTCTTC. Translation: CASSPSGGSGMNEQFF.

J is TRBJ2-7 and V is TRBV28, with 7 bases that match TRBD2. Per the germline V gene, CDR1 is MDHEN and CDR2 is SYDVKM. The CDR3 covers 16 residues. The ends lost 3 bases at V and 0 bases at J; junction bases unmatched: 8. CDR3 DNA: TGTGCCAGCAGTTTCCCCGGCGGGGGACTCTCCTACGAGCAGTACTTC. Translation gives CASSFPGGGLSYEQYF.

As to this clone: A read error may account for a junction end that differs from germline. CDR3 sequence (DNA): TGTGCTAGCAGCAAAACTAGCGGGGGAATCCAAGAGACCCAGTACTTC. Encoded protein: CASSKTSGGIQETQYF. This chain connects TRBV7-7 to TRBJ2-5; 11 nucleotides agree with TRBD2. This CDR3 comprises 16 residues. CDR1 and CDR2 (germline): SSHAT, FNYEAQ (reference sequence).

This CDR3 is CASSYSKRQGAYGYTF. CDR3 bases: TGTGCCAGCAGTTACTCGAAAAGGCAGGGGGCCTATGGCTACACCTTC. This chain connects TRBV6-5 to TRBJ1-2; TRBD1 matches 8 bases. This CDR3 has 16 amino acids. Germline CDR1 MNHEY, CDR2 SVGAGI. With V trimmed by 0 bases and J by 4 bases, 7 bases remained unmatched.

V usage is TRBV9 and J usage is TRBJ1-6, with D hard to call. Germline V gives CDR1 SGDLS, CDR2 YYNGEE. The V end was cut by 0 bases, the J end by 6 bases, with 7 bases between. This CDR3 spans 14 amino acids. The CDR3: CASSVGTVNSPLHF. The CDR3 DNA reads as TGTGCCAGCAGCGTAGGAACGGTTAATTCACCCCTCCACTTT. Full variable domain (outside the CDR3, taken from reference TRBV9 and TRBJ1-6): DSGVTQTPKHLITATGQRVTLRCSPRSGDLSVYWYQQSLDQGLQFLIQYYNGEERAKGNILERFSAQQFPDLHSELNLSSLELGDSALYFCASSVGTVNSPLHFGNGTRLTVT.